This section outlines one TCR beta chain sequence together with its context. This clone was found once. Its antigen specificity is not known. The input lacks base qualities; no much larger clone sits a single base away. The library was generated by the immunoSEQ multiplex PCR assay. Under the source paper's analysis protocol: To diagnose cytomegalovirus status from the catalog of TCR beta chain sequences, a statistical classification framework was built. TCRdb re-hosts the immuneACCESS table, in-frame sequences only. Its copies lack some clones; in the studies checked, an unresolved V gene accounts for under half of them, and the cause for the rest is not known. V and J calls and clone size are as listed in that table; D and trimming were resolved from the DNA. For this sample the table gives around 200,000 clones, of which around 80% were detected only once. The ten largest make up around 1.2% of the sample.

V drops 0 bases and J drops 5 bases, leaving 13 bases in between. For CDR1 and CDR2, the germline V gene (reference sequence) lists GTSNPN and SVGIG. Its CDR3 holds 14 amino acids, cysteine through phenylalanine. Only the CDR3 DNA is retained, 42 bases long and in frame from the first base. This specimen belongs to a study of cytomegalovirus exposure and HLA in healthy donors (TCRdb year 2017). A note on the overall study: The 670 or so repertoires of the first cohort and the 95 to 150 validation repertoires were produced on the same platform, according to a later analysis. Along with the roughly 670-subject first cohort, a separate validation cohort of over a hundred different subjects was used. To predict cytomegalovirus infection status, the study combined high-throughput TCR immunosequencing, statistical association of individual TCRs with disease status, and machine learning. The aim of the study was to test whether cataloging public T cell receptors could identify signatures of past pathogen exposure. Findings and caveats that apply to the study as a whole: According to the authors, the approach could potentially be generalized to other disease states and immunological phenotypes. The study listed 150 to 200 TCR beta chains as associated with cytomegalovirus. In a later analysis, TCRs clustered in the first cohort were found to also tend to co-occur in the 120 or so validation repertoires, with approximately 95% of cluster scores above 0. Cytomegalovirus status was reported to be diagnosed by the classifier with high specificity and sensitivity in both the original and validation cohorts. Across donors, most TCR sequences were observed very rarely, whereas some public TCRs were present in many individuals. A later analysis had no HLA typing for the validation cohort, so co-occurrence there was scored across all 130 or so repertoires. In vitro tests confirmed that a few of the cytomegalovirus-associated TCR beta chains recognize cytomegalovirus antigens.

Separate from the approximately 690-subject first cohort, the validation cohort of some 130 subjects was the group to which the donors belonged. This sequence was found in a woman in her thirties in good health and CMV-seronegative. This chain is built from TRBV30 and TRBJ2-5; the D segment could be TRBD2, given 6 matching bases. The sequenced material came from PBMCs. The CDR3 sequence is CAWSVLAAKETQYF. The DNA sequence follows: TGTGCCTGGAGTGTACTAGCTGCTAAGGAGACCCAGTACTTC.